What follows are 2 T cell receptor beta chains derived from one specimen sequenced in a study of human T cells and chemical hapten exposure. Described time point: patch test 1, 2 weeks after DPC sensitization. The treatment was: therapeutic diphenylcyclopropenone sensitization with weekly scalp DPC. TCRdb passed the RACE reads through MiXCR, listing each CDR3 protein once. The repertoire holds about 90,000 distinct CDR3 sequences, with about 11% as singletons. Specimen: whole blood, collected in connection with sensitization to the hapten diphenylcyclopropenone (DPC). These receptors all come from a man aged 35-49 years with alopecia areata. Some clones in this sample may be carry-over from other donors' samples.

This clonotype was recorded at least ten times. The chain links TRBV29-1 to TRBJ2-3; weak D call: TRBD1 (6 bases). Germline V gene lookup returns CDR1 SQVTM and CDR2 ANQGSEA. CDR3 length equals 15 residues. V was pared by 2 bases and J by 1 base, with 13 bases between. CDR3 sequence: CSVETAGEGTDTQYF. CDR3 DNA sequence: TGCAGCGTTGAAACGGCAGGGGAAGGCACAGATACGCAGTATTTT.

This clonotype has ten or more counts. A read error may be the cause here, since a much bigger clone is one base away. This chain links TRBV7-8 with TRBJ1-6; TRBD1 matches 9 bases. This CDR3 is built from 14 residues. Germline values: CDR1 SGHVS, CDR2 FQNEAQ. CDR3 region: CASSLTGGTSPLNF. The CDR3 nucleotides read TGTGCCAGCAGCCTTACAGGGGGCACATCACCCCTCAACTTT.